These 23 T cell receptor beta chains share one sample of origin, sequenced in a study of T cells in Graves' hyperthyroidism and ophthalmopathy. RNA transcripts gave rise to amplified TCR beta CDR3 regions. Primed by the HTBI set, a first-round RT-PCR was run on the TCR CDR3. TCRdb independently ran MiXCR on the multiplex PCR reads; one entry per CDR3 protein. Of under 200,000 distinct CDR3 sequences in the sample, around 8.9% are singletons; the top ten hold less than 25%. The specimen sequenced was blood. The receptors here all came from a woman aged 18-35 years with Graves' hyperthyroidism that later progressed to Graves' ophthalmopathy.

The gene calls are TRBV30 and TRBJ2-1; TRBD2 matches 9 bases. Germline V CDR1 and CDR2: GTSNPN, SVGIG (reference sequence). This CDR3 has 17 residues. V trimming: 1 base; J trimming: 6 bases; junction bases outside the gene matches: 13. In nucleotides, the CDR3 is TGTGCCTGGAGTGGACTAGCGGAAGTACTAGGGTTCAATGAGCAGTTCTTC. Residues: CAWSGLAEVLGFNEQFF.

This clonotype was picked up many times. The chain uses TRBV4-1 and TRBJ2-5, with 8 bases fitting TRBD1. V lost 5 bases to trimming and J lost 4 bases; unmatched junction nucleotides: 6. CDR1 and CDR2 from the germline V gene are MGHRA and YSYEKL. CDR3 length: 14 residues. The CDR3 nucleotides read TGCGCCAGCAGCACCCAGGGGGCCGGAGAGACCCAGTACTTC. Its protein product is CASSTQGAGETQYF.

This clonotype was seen repeatedly, ten times or more. The J gene is TRBJ2-5, the V gene TRBV14; 7 positions agree with TRBD1. Per germline, CDR1 SGHDN and CDR2 FVKESK. V gave up 4 bases and J gave up 1 base; unmatched junction bases: 9. This CDR3 contains 16 residues. CDR3 coding DNA: TGTGCCAGCAGCCCCCTACAGGGGAACTTCCAAGAGACCCAGTACTTC. Amino acids: CASSPLQGNFQETQYF. Full variable domain (rest looked up from reference TRBV14 and TRBJ2-5): EAGVTQFPSHSVIEKGQTVTLRCDPISGHDNLYWYRRVMGKEIKFLLHFVKESKQDESGMPNNRFLAERTGGTYSTLKVQPAELEDSGVYFCASSPLQGNFQETQYFGPGTRLLVL.

In this sample, this clonotype turned up many times. V and J are TRBV5-4 and TRBJ2-5, with 11 bases lining up with TRBD2. V shed 3 bases, J shed 13 bases, and the junction held 11 bases outside the gene matches. The CDR3 extends over 14 amino acids. Germline values: CDR1 SGHNT, CDR2 YYREEE (reference sequence). CDR3 sequence: CASSSRGTSGERYF. CDR3 sequence (DNA): TGTGCCAGCAGCTCCAGAGGGACTAGCGGTGAACGGTACTTC.

The sample holds many counts of this clonotype. The chain recombines TRBV5-6 with TRBJ1-1; possibly TRBD1 for D (5 bases). This CDR3 spans 14 amino acids. Germline-derived CDR1 and CDR2 are SGHDT and YYEEEE. The germline V and J ends were trimmed by 4 bases and 2 bases, with 12 bases remaining between them. This chain's CDR3 is CASSPGTGNTEAFF. CDR3 DNA: TGTGCCAGCAGCCCTGGGACGGGAAACACTGAAGCTTTCTTT.

This clonotype was picked up many times. The V and J genes are TRBV28 and TRBJ2-7, with TRBD2 matching 12 bases. CDR1 and CDR2 (germline): MDHEN, SYDVKM. V shed 4 bases, J shed 6 bases, and the junction held 10 bases outside the gene matches. The CDR3 sequence is 16 residues long. The CDR3 coding sequence is TGTGCCAGCAGTTCCAGCCGACTAGCGGGAGTGGGCGAGCAGTACTTC. This sequence encodes CASSSSRLAGVGEQYF.

This clonotype was observed at least ten times. The chain links TRBV15 to TRBJ1-3; no reliable D call. V was clipped by 3 bases and J by 0 bases, with 6 bases between them. CDR1 is LNHNV and CDR2 is YYDKDF in the germline V gene (reference sequence). The CDR3 sequence is 14 residues long. The CDR3 region has the DNA TGTGCCACCAGCAGTGGTTCCTCTGGAAACACCATATATTTT. This encodes CATSSGSSGNTIYF.

This clonotype was observed many times. V and J are TRBV6-1 and TRBJ2-7; a possible D gene is TRBD1 (5 bases). This CDR3 is 14 amino acids long. Germline CDR1 and CDR2: MNHNS and SASEGT. Trimming cost V 4 bases and J 0 bases, with 10 bases left between them. For the CDR3, the DNA is TGTGCCAGCAGTGTACAGGCAAACTCCTACGAGCAGTACTTC. As protein: CASSVQANSYEQYF.

This clonotype showed up just a few times. The rearrangement uses TRBV3-1 and TRBJ2-5; perhaps TRBD1 as D (6 bases). Germline CDR1 and CDR2: LGHDT and YNNKEL (reference sequence). CDR3 length: 16 residues. V lost 1 base to trimming and J lost 4 bases, with 16 bases between them. The CDR3 here is CASSQVAQGSRETQYF. CDR3 DNA sequence: TGTGCCAGCAGCCAAGTCGCACAGGGAAGTAGAGAGACCCAGTACTTC.

This clonotype occurred a few times. The junction shows a germline mismatch at one end, possibly a read error. The chain links TRBV19 to TRBJ2-1, with TRBD2 identical over 10 bases. The CDR3 spans 14 residues. Germline loops: CDR1 LNHDA, CDR2 SQIVND (reference sequence). CDR3 region: CASSISSGSYEQLF. CDR3 DNA: TGTGCCAGTAGTATCTCTAGCGGGAGTTATGAGCAGCTCTTC.

This clonotype occurred many times. The CDR3 spells CASSNKRGGNEQFF. CDR3 coding DNA: TGTGCCAGCAGCAACAAGCGGGGGGGAAATGAGCAGTTCTTC. The chain recombines TRBV7-8 with TRBJ2-1, with 10 bases identical to TRBD2. With 5 bases clipped from V and 7 bases from J, the junction kept 5 bases outside the gene matches. This CDR3 is 14 amino acids long. From germline, CDR1 is SGHVS and CDR2 FQNEAQ.

The sample holds many counts of this clonotype. The rearrangement uses TRBV11-2 and TRBJ2-2; D might be TRBD2 (7 bases). Germline loops: CDR1 SGHAT, CDR2 FQNNGV. There are 16 residues in the CDR3. V lost 5 bases, J lost 1 base, and 14 bases lay in between. DNA for the CDR3: TGTGCCAGCAGCCCCTCGCGGGGGCAGAACACCGGGGAGCTGTTTTTT. It translates to CASSPSRGQNTGELFF.

The chain combines TRBV20-1 with TRBJ2-2; 12 nucleotides align to TRBD2. With V trimmed by 4 bases and J by 5 bases, 2 bases remained unmatched. The CDR3 has 14 residues. Germline V gene lookup returns CDR1 DFQATT and CDR2 SNEGSKA (reference sequence). In nucleotides, the CDR3 is TGCAGTGCTAAACTAGCGGGAGGTACCGGGGAGCTGTTTTTT. It is translated as CSAKLAGGTGELFF.

There are many counts of this clonotype. The rearrangement links TRBV20-1 to TRBJ1-5, with 9 positions matching TRBD1. CDR3 length: 13 residues. V lost 6 bases and J lost 8; bases outside the gene matches: 8. Germline CDR1 and CDR2: DFQATT and SNEGSKA (reference sequence). This CDR3 is CSATGGRVEPQHF. In DNA, the CDR3 is TGCAGTGCGACAGGGGGGCGGGTTGAGCCCCAGCATTTT.

The V gene is TRBV28, the J gene TRBJ2-7, with 7 bases matching TRBD1. The CDR3 has 17 amino acids. V lost 1 base to trimming and J lost 2 bases; unmatched junction nucleotides: 11. Germline values: CDR1 MDHEN, CDR2 SYDVKM. The CDR3 spells CASSLSYSGTVTYEQYF. In nucleotides, the CDR3 is TGTGCCAGCAGTTTATCCTACTCCGGGACAGTCACCTACGAGCAGTACTTC.

J is TRBJ1-6 and V is TRBV7-9; TRBD1 might be the D (5 bases). The V gene lost 5 bases and the J gene lost 0 bases, with 20 bases spanning the gap. The CDR3 runs 19 residues. Germline V CDR1 and CDR2: SEHNR, FQNEAQ (reference sequence). CDR3 loop: CASSQGDDDSYSYNSPLHF. The CDR3 bases are TGTGCCAGCAGCCAAGGGGACGACGACAGTTACTCCTATAATTCACCCCTCCACTTT.

In its sample, this clonotype was seen many times. The gene calls are TRBV2 and TRBJ1-1, with 7 bases lining up with TRBD1. CDR1 is SNHLY and CDR2 is FYNNEI in the germline V gene. With 3 bases clipped from V and 0 bases from J, the junction kept 4 bases outside the gene matches. CDR3 length: 15 amino acids. The CDR3, as DNA: TGTGCCAGCAGTGATTTTGGGACAGTGAACACTGAAGCTTTCTTT. Protein sequence: CASSDFGTVNTEAFF.

This clonotype was recorded many times. The chain couples TRBV2 to TRBJ2-2, with TRBD2 as a possible D gene (6 bases). Per the germline V gene, CDR1 is SNHLY and CDR2 is FYNNEI. CDR3 length: 14 amino acids. V lost 7 bases and J 4 bases, leaving 13 bases between the germline ends. The chain's CDR3 is CASTGTDFTGELFF. As DNA, the CDR3 is TGTGCCAGCACGGGGACTGACTTCACCGGGGAGCTGTTTTTT.

This clonotype has only a few counts. The chain carries TRBV10-2 and TRBJ2-1; tentatively, D is TRBD2 (6 bases). This CDR3 is built from 13 residues. The V end was cut by 1 base, the J end by 6 bases, with 7 bases between. Germline lookup yields CDR1 WSHSY and CDR2 SAAADI. The CDR3 DNA follows: TGCGCCAGCAGTGAGTTACTAGCCAATGAGCAGTTCTTC. It translates to CASSELLANEQFF.

This clonotype was detected many times. The chain links TRBV12-3 or TRBV12-4 to TRBJ2-3; TRBD2 matches 12 bases. CDR3 size: 16 residues. J was trimmed by 4 bases and V by 3 bases; bases with no gene match: 5. DNA for the CDR3: TGTGCCAGCAGTTTTGGTCTAGCGGGAGGGGCAGATACGCAGTATTTT. This gives the protein CASSFGLAGGADTQYF.

The V gene is TRBV24-1, the J gene TRBJ2-4, with D perhaps TRBD1 (6 bases). The V end lost 3 bases, the J end lost 7 bases, and 12 bases lay between the germline ends. This CDR3 has 14 amino acids. Per germline, CDR1 KGHDR and CDR2 SFDVKD. Written as DNA, the CDR3 is TGTGCCACCAGTGATCCGGGACACTACAACATTCAGTACTTC. Amino acids: CATSDPGHYNIQYF.

V gene TRBV5-1 combines with J gene TRBJ2-2, with D unresolved. V lost 0 bases and J 1 base, leaving 7 bases between the germline ends. Per the germline V gene, CDR1 is SGHRS and CDR2 is YFSETQ. The CDR3 has 15 residues. The DNA for the CDR3 is TGCGCCAGCAGCTTGGTACAGAAGAACACCGGGGAGCTGTTTTTT. It encodes CASSLVQKNTGELFF. The full variable domain, in which reference TRBV5-1 and TRBJ2-2 provide the parts outside the CDR3, is KAGVTQTPRYLIKTRGQQVTLSCSPISGHRSVSWYQQTPGQGLQFLFEYFSETQRNKGNFPGRFSGRQFSNSRSEMNVSTLELGDSALYLCASSLVQKNTGELFFGEGSRLTVL.

The table lists this clonotype with a few counts. The V gene is TRBV5-1, the J gene TRBJ2-7, with 12 bases aligning to TRBD1. V lost 2 bases to trimming and J lost 5 bases; unmatched junction nucleotides: 8. CDR1 SGHRS and CDR2 YFSETQ come from the germline V gene. The CDR3 totals 16 residues. The CDR3 spells CASSFRIGTGGDEQYF. In DNA form, the CDR3 reads TGCGCCAGCAGCTTCCGTATAGGGACAGGGGGCGACGAGCAGTACTTC. Complete variable domain (other parts from reference TRBV5-1 and TRBJ2-7): KAGVTQTPRYLIKTRGQQVTLSCSPISGHRSVSWYQQTPGQGLQFLFEYFSETQRNKGNFPGRFSGRQFSNSRSEMNVSTLELGDSALYLCASSFRIGTGGDEQYFGPGTRLTVT.